This T cell receptor beta chain comes out of a study of tumor-infiltrating lymphocytes in primary liver carcinoma. Study information: Cases comprised patients with primary liver carcinoma who received surgical resection.

Production of TCR beta cDNA used around 0.45 ug total RNA together with a constant-region primer. Slightly modified ARM-PCR with three nested multiplex PCR rounds yielded TCR beta libraries. TRBV1-TRBV30 forward primers paired with a C-beta reverse primer drove the first two PCR rounds, ten to eleven cycles each. TCRdb ran MiXCR on the multiplex PCR reads and lists one entry per CDR3 protein. The sample records approximately 310,000 distinct CDR3 sequences, around three fifths being singletons. The source of the blood RNA was unsorted whole blood, and germline DNA was extracted as well. The study, taken as a whole, reports: Samples, which were bulk and unsorted, did not allow CD4+ and CD8+ repertoires to be compared.

This clonotype was detected ten times or more. Its target is unknown. The CDR3 length is 16 residues. Germline V CDR1 and CDR2: MNHEY, SVGEGT. Unmatched junction bases numbered 8, after V lost 6 bases and J lost 5 bases. The TCR was taken from a man aged 40-49 years with primary liver carcinoma and hepatitis B virus infection. V gene TRBV6-2 or TRBV6-3 combines with J gene TRBJ2-5, with TRBD2 matching over 14 bases. Sequenced sample: peripheral blood. The DNA for the CDR3 is TGTGCCAGCAGGATTGGGACTAGCGGGAGTCTGGAGACCCAGTACTTC. The encoded protein is CASRIGTSGSLETQYF.